The 15 T cell receptor beta chains below come from one sample, sequenced in a study of blood T cell repertoires in COVID-19 (dated by TCRdb to about 2020). The receptor library was made with the immunoSEQ multiplex PCR assay. Here the immuneACCESS table is served through TCRdb, limited to in-frame sequences with V and J called. Missing clones are a known gap in these copies; in checked studies unresolved V genes cover under half, and the rest lacks a known reason. Present in this sample are about 68,000 clones, 70% to 85% of which were seen just once. The biggest ten clones account for about 10% of the sample. What was sequenced was peripheral blood. Every receptor here comes from a woman between 50 and 59 years old with acute or convalescent COVID-19.

This clone occurred a few times. This chain joins TRBV2 and TRBJ1-6; D might be TRBD1 (6 bases). This CDR3 is 13 amino acids long. Germline V gives CDR1 SNHLY, CDR2 FYNNEI. V was clipped by 5 bases and J by 8 bases, with 10 bases between them. The CDR3 region is CASSREGDSPLHF. CDR3 sequence (DNA): TGTGCCAGCAGTCGAGAGGGGGATTCACCCCTCCACTTT.

The chain carries TRBV28 and TRBJ1-5, with TRBD1 identical over 7 bases. The CDR3 consists of 15 residues. Looked up from germline, CDR1 is MDHEN and CDR2 is SYDVKM. V dropped 2 bases and J dropped 0; count of bases not matched to a gene: 1. CDR3 amino acids: CASSLQGDSNQPQHF. The CDR3 DNA reads TGTGCCAGCAGTTTACAGGGGGATAGCAATCAGCCCCAGCATTTT.

The J gene is TRBJ2-7, the V gene TRBV13; D unresolved. The germline gives CDR1 PRHDT, CDR2 FYEKMQ (reference sequence). The CDR3 loop spans 14 amino acids. The germline V and J ends were trimmed by 0 bases and 0 bases, with 6 bases remaining between them. The CDR3 loop reads CASSLGASSYEQYF. In DNA form, the CDR3 reads TGTGCCAGCAGCTTAGGTGCGAGCTCCTACGAGCAGTACTTC.

The J gene is TRBJ1-1, the V gene TRBV12-3 or TRBV12-4; D remains unclear. The germline V and J ends were trimmed by 3 bases and 1 base, with 6 bases remaining between them. This CDR3 contains 13 residues. DNA of the CDR3: TGTGCCAGCAGTTTGTCCTCGAACACTGAAGCTTTCTTT. It yields the protein CASSLSSNTEAFF.

The chain recombines TRBV20-1 with TRBJ2-7; 11 bases are shared with TRBD2. V lost 3 bases, J lost 6 bases, and 1 base stayed unmatched. Per the germline V gene, CDR1 is DFQATT and CDR2 is SNEGSKA (reference sequence). The CDR3 sequence is 12 residues long. In DNA form, the CDR3 reads TGCAGTGCTAGTACTAGCGGGAGCGAGCAGTACTTC. This encodes CSASTSGSEQYF.

Concerning this clone itself: Just one base apart from a much larger clone, this may be a read error. This chain uses TRBV2 with TRBJ1-1, with 8 bases matching TRBD1. The CDR3 is 11 residues long. Germline assignment: CDR1 SNHLY and CDR2 FYNNEI. J lost 4 bases, V lost 10 bases, and 2 bases had no gene match. The CDR3 spells CANRGGTEAFF. The CDR3 DNA is TGTGCCAACAGGGGGGGCACTGAAGCTTTCTTT. The complete variable domain, with remaining parts taken from reference TRBV2 and TRBJ1-1, reads EPEVTQTPSHQVTQMGQEVILRCVPISNHLYFYWYRQILGQKVEFLVSFYNNEISEKSEIFDDQFSVERPDGSNFTLKIRSTKLEDSAMYFCANRGGTEAFFGQGTRLTVV.

The chain employs TRBV30 and TRBJ2-3; 11 nucleotides match TRBD2. The CDR3 extends over 17 amino acids. The germline V gene has CDR1 GTSNPN and CDR2 SVGIG (reference sequence). The V and J ends lost 0 bases and 3 bases, in that order; junction bases with no gene match: 8. As DNA, the CDR3 is TGTGCCTGGAGTGTGGTGTTAGCGGGGGGGCCAACAGATACGCAGTATTTT. Translation gives CAWSVVLAGGPTDTQYF.

The rearrangement joins TRBV18 to TRBJ1-2; TRBD1 might be the D (6 bases). Trimming stripped 3 bases from V and 10 bases from J, with 21 bases between. Germline-derived CDR1 and CDR2 are KGHSH and LQKENI. This CDR3 region has 15 residues. CDR3 loop: CASSPARQDGSHYTF. The CDR3 nucleotides read TGTGCCAGCTCACCCGCACGACAGGATGGGTCTCACTACACCTTC.

This clone occurred once. This chain connects TRBV11-2 to TRBJ2-7, with a weak D call TRBD1 (6 bases). V was shortened by 5 bases and J by 2 bases, with 13 bases between the two germline ends. This CDR3 has 14 residues. Germline assignment: CDR1 SGHAT and CDR2 FQNNGV. The CDR3 sequence is CASSPADRTYEQYF. CDR3 in DNA: TGTGCCAGCAGCCCTGCCGACAGGACCTACGAGCAGTACTTC.

The chain uses TRBV2 and TRBJ2-1, with TRBD2 matching 12 bases. The CDR3 is 15 residues long. The V gene end was trimmed by 4 bases and the J gene end by 9 bases; junction bases not matched to a gene: 7. CDR1 SNHLY and CDR2 FYNNEI come from the germline V gene. CDR3 in DNA: TGTGCCAGCAGTGGACTAGCGGGAGCCGGCGGTGAGCAGTTCTTC. Encoded protein: CASSGLAGAGGEQFF.

The chain couples TRBV29-1 to TRBJ2-1, with 11 nucleotides matching TRBD2. The trim removed 3 bases at V and 0 bases at J, leaving 7 bases unmatched. The CDR3 has 17 amino acids. Germline V lookup: CDR1 SQVTM, CDR2 ANQGSEA. CDR3 DNA: TGCAGCGTTGATGGGACTAGCGGAACGAGCTCCTACAATGAGCAGTTCTTC. Its translation is CSVDGTSGTSSYNEQFF.

This rearrangement joins TRBV19 to TRBJ1-1, with 8 bases fitting TRBD1. Germline V lookup: CDR1 LNHDA, CDR2 SQIVND (reference sequence). V lost 5 bases and J lost 3; bases outside the gene matches: 2. CDR3 length equals 13 residues. In DNA, the CDR3 is TGTGCCAGTAGTCGGGACAGGTACACTGAAGCTTTCTTT. Protein sequence: CASSRDRYTEAFF.

The gene calls are TRBV5-1 and TRBJ1-1; possible D gene TRBD1, 5 bases. The CDR3 covers 14 residues. Germline values: CDR1 SGHRS, CDR2 YFSETQ. The V end lost 4 bases, the J end lost 5 bases, and 15 bases lay between the germline ends. CDR3 sequence (DNA): TGCGCCAGCAGCGCACTGGGGGGAGAAACTGAAGCTTTCTTT. It translates to CASSALGGETEAFF.

This clone was counted a few times. The chain combines TRBV5-1 with TRBJ2-1; 14 bases are a match to TRBD2. V was clipped by 4 bases and J by 4 bases; unmatched bases: 7. CDR1 and CDR2 from the germline V gene are SGHRS and YFSETQ. The CDR3 spans 17 residues. The DNA for the CDR3 is TGCGCCAGCAGCACCACCGGGACTAGCGGGGGATACAATGAGCAGTTCTTC. The encoded protein is CASSTTGTSGGYNEQFF.

With respect to this clone: The sample holds other DNA sequences that translate to the same CDR3. This chain connects TRBV5-4 to TRBJ1-2; D is unresolved. Trimming removed 4 bases at V and 5 bases at J, with 12 bases between. Per germline, CDR1 SGHNT and CDR2 YYREEE (reference sequence). The CDR3 runs 13 residues. CDR3 DNA: TGTGCCAGCAGCCCCGACGGGAATTATGGCTACACCTTC. Translation gives CASSPDGNYGYTF.